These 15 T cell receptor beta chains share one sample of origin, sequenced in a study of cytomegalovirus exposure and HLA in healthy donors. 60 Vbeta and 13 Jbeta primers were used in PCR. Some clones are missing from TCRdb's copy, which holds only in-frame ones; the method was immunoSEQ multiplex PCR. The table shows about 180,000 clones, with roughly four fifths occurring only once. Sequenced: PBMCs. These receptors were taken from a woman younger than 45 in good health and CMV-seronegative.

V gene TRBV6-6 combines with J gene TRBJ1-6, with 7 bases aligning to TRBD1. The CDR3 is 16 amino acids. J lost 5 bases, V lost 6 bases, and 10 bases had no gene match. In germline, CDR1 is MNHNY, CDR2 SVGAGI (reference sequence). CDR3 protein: CASSPPTGANNSPLHF. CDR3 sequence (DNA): TGTGCCAGCAGCCCTCCTACAGGGGCGAATAATTCACCCCTCCACTTT.

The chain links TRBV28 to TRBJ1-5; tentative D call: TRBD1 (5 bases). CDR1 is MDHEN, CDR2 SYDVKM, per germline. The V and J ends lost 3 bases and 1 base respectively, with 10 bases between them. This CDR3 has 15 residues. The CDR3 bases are TGTGCCAGCAGTTTCGGGCAGGGAAGCAATCAGCCCCAGCATTTT. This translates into CASSFGQGSNQPQHF.

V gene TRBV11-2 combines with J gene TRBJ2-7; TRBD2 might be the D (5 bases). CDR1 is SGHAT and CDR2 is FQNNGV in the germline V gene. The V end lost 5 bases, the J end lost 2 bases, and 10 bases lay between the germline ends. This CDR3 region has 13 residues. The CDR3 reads CASSISTTYEQYF. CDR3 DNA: TGTGCCAGCAGCATATCGACTACCTACGAGCAGTACTTC.

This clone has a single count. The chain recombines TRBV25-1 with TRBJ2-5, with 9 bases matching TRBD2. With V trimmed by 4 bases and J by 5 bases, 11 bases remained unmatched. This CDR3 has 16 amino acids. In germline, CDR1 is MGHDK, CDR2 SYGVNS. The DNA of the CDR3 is TGTGCCAGCAGTGCCGCGGGAGGGGGTGAGAGGGAGACCCAGTACTTC. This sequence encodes CASSAAGGGERETQYF.

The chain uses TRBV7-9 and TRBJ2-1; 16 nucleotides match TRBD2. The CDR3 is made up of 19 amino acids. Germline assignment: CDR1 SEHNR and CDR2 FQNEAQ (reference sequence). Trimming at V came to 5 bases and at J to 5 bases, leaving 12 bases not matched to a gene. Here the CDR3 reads CASSPISGTSGRGNNEQFF. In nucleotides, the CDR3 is TGTGCCAGCAGCCCAATCTCCGGGACTAGCGGGAGGGGGAACAATGAGCAGTTCTTC.

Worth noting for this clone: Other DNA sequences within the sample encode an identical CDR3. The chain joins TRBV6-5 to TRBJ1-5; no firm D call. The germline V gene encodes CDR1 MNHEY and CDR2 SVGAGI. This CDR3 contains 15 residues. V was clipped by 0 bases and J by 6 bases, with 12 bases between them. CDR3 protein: CASSYSKGGGQPQHF. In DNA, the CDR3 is TGTGCCAGCAGTTACTCTAAGGGAGGCGGTCAGCCCCAGCATTTT.

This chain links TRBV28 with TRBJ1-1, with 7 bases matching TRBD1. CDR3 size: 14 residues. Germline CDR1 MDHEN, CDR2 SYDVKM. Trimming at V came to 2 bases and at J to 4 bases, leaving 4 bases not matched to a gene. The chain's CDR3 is CASSLNRGFTEAFF. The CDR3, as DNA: TGTGCCAGCAGTTTAAACAGGGGTTTCACTGAAGCTTTCTTT.

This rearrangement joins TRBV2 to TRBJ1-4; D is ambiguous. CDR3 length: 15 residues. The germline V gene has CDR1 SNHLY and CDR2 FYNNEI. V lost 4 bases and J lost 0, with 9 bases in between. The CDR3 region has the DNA TGTGCCAGCAGTGTGACCCAGGCAACTAATGAAAAACTGTTTTTT. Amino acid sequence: CASSVTQATNEKLFF.

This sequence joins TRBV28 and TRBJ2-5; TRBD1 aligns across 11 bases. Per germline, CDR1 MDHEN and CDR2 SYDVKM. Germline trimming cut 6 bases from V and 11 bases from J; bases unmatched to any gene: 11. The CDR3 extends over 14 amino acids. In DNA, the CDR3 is TGTGCCAGCAGCCTAGGACAGGGGGCGAGGGAGCAGTACTTC. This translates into CASSLGQGAREQYF.

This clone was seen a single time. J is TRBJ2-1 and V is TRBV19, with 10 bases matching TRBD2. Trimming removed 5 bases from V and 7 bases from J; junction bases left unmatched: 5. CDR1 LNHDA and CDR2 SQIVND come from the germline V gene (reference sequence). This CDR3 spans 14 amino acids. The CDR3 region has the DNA TGTGCCAGTAGTGAAGCGGGAGGGGGAAATGAGCAGTTCTTC. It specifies CASSEAGGGNEQFF.

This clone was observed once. The CDR3: CASSAPGTSGSAQYF. The CDR3 DNA reads TGTGCCAGCAGTGCCCCCGGGACTAGCGGGAGTGCGCAGTATTTT. The rearrangement links TRBV28 to TRBJ2-3; 14 positions match TRBD2. V lost 5 bases, J lost 10 bases, and 8 bases stayed unmatched. Germline CDR1 and CDR2: MDHEN and SYDVKM. The CDR3 length is 15 residues.

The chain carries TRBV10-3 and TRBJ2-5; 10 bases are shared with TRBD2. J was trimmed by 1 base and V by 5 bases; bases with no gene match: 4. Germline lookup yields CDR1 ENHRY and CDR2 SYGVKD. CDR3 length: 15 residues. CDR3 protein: CAISFSGGPQETQYF. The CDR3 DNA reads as TGTGCCATCAGTTTTAGCGGGGGGCCCCAAGAGACCCAGTACTTC.

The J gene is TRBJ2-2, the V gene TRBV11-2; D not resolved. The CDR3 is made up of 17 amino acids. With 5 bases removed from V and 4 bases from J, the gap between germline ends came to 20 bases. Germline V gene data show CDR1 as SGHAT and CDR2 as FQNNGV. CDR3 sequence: CASSLYSSIPSTGELFF. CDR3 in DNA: TGTGCCAGCAGCCTGTATAGCTCAATACCCAGCACCGGGGAGCTGTTTTTT.

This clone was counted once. The CDR3 DNA reads TGTGCCAGTAGTATTAAAGGCAGGGGGCTAGCTGGGGCCAACGTCCTGACTTTC. Encoded protein: CASSIKGRGLAGANVLTF. The chain employs TRBV19 and TRBJ2-6, with 8 bases that match TRBD1. The CDR3 is made up of 18 amino acids. Germline V lookup: CDR1 LNHDA, CDR2 SQIVND (reference sequence). Trimming cost V 3 bases and J 2 bases; bases outside gene matches: 9.

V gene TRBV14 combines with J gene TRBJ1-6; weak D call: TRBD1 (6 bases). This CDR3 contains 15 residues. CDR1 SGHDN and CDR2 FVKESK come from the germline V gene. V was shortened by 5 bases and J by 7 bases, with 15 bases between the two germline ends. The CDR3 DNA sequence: TGTGCCAGCAGCTCAGGGACAAGAGAGAATTCACCCCTCCACTTT. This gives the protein CASSSGTRENSPLHF.